The present T cell receptor beta chain was sequenced within a study of human T cells and chemical hapten exposure. In the study overall: On the upper back, patch tests were applied with 0.01% DPC and read at 6 days. Patients were mainly female, each with alopecia areata, totalis or universalis. Overall study results and limits: Expanded TCR sets contained significantly more large CDR3 similarity clusters than controls.

The time point here: patch test 1, 2 weeks after DPC sensitization. Treatment of the sample: therapeutic diphenylcyclopropenone sensitization with weekly scalp DPC. Unseparated into fractions, whole blood served as the source from which total RNA was extracted. Original analysis: The median was about 96,000 TCRs per sample, ranging about 23,224 to 690,600. TCRdb reprocessed the RACE reads via MiXCR and lists one record per CDR3 protein. These V and J calls are TCRdb output, not the study's own analysis. The sample lists 40,000 to 50,000 distinct CDR3 sequences, about 4.2% occurring once. This clonotype was found many times. Antigen: not known. V gave up 2 bases and J gave up 10 bases, with 12 bases separating them. CDR1 and CDR2 from the germline V gene are MDHEN and SYDVKM. The CDR3 extends over 13 amino acids.

The sequence came from a man between 50 and 59 years old with alopecia areata. Some clones in this sample may be carry-over from other donors' samples. Sequencing was performed on whole blood, taken in connection with sensitization to the hapten diphenylcyclopropenone (DPC). This sequence joins TRBV28 and TRBJ1-5; D uncertain. CDR3 nucleotide sequence: TGTGCCAGCAGTTTAAACGGTATAGTCCCCCAGCATTTT. Translated: CASSLNGIVPQHF.